What follows is one TCR beta chain and its context. Its matching antigen is unknown. This record belongs to a study of identifying expanded T cells in peripheral blood. Data came from immunoSEQ multiplex PCR; TCRdb stores just in-frame clones and leaves some out. Of over 100,000 clones detected, 88% appear once; the ten largest clones hold over 12%. Overall study results and limits: Approximately 2-week clone count variance significantly increased as total template count grew. About 1.2 clones differed between technical replicates, versus approximately 17 and 20 over time.

This CDR3 is 12 amino acids long. Germline lookup yields CDR1 MNHEY and CDR2 SVGAGI. V was pared by 7 bases and J by 5 bases, with 8 bases between. During the collection period, no donor immune events like infections were recorded. The chain carries TRBV6-5 and TRBJ1-4; D is ambiguous. Input material: blood. This sequence was found in a person between 18 and 75 years old in good health. The CDR3 spells CASKRTNEKLFF. DNA of the CDR3: TGTGCCAGCAAGAGAACAAATGAAAAACTGTTTTTT.